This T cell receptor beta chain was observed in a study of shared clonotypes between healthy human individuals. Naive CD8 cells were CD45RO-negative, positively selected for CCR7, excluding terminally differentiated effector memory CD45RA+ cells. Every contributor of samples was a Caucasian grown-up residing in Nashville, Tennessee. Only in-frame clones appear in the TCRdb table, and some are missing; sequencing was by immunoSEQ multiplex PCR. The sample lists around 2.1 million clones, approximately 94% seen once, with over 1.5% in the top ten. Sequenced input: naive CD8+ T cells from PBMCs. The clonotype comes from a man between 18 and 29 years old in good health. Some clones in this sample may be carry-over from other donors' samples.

CDR3 sequence (DNA): TGTGCCAGCAGCTTTCAGGTAGCGGATCCCTACGAGCAGTACTTC. Protein sequence: CASSFQVADPYEQYF. The J gene is TRBJ2-7, the V gene TRBV7-9; D may be TRBD2 (6 bases). The germline V gene encodes CDR1 SEHNR and CDR2 FQNEAQ (reference sequence). The V and J ends lost 3 bases and 2 bases respectively, with 14 bases between them. This CDR3 has 15 amino acids.